This T cell receptor beta chain was sequenced in a study of blood T cell repertoires in COVID-19. The overall study: Spain, Italy and the United States supplied samples that represented acute and convalescent COVID-19. PBMCs, B-cell-depleted T cells, or T cells were the source of the cDNA or gDNA that made up the material.

Per the original data handling: By means of reference gene primer amplification, nucleated cell counts were estimated. The repertoire was sequenced with immunoSEQ multiplex PCR; TCRdb's copy has only in-frame clones and lacks some. D and trimming come from the DNA, and the V and J calls and clone size come from that table. The repertoire includes roughly 100,000 clones, less than 90% of them detected once, and 5.1% sits in the top ten. The sample taken for sequencing was peripheral blood. This receptor was taken from a human donor in a cohort sampled during active COVID-19.

CDR3 DNA sequence: TGTGCCAGCAGCGAAGAGGGCAGGCGAACCTACGAGCAGTACTTC. It translates to CASSEEGRRTYEQYF. The chain joins TRBV6-6 to TRBJ2-7; D perhaps matches TRBD2 (5 bases). This CDR3 spans 15 amino acids. Germline-derived CDR1 and CDR2 are MNHNY and SVGAGI (reference sequence). V lost 6 bases, J lost 2 bases, and 17 bases lay in between.